In its sample, the clone carrying this T cell receptor beta chain was seen once. Assay used: immunoSEQ multiplex PCR; TCRdb lists only in-frame clones, some missing. The table includes about 170,000 clones, approximately 84% detected once. This record comes from a study of blood T cell repertoires in COVID-19. At the level of the study: Both acute and convalescent COVID-19 samples were obtained from the United States, Italy and Spain.

The source of this sequence is a man in his 70s with active or convalescent COVID-19. Sample: peripheral blood.

CDR3 amino acids: CAWSVGGFRAKNIQYF. CDR3 in DNA: TGTGCCTGGAGTGTTGGAGGGTTCAGGGCCAAAAACATTCAGTACTTC. The chain recombines TRBV30 with TRBJ2-4; D may be TRBD2 (6 bases). The germline CDR1 and CDR2 sequences are GTSNPN and SVGIG (reference sequence). V lost 0 bases to trimming and J lost 1 base, with 13 bases between them. This CDR3 region has 16 residues.